This TCR beta chain was observed in a study of shared clonotypes between healthy human individuals. The study, taken as a whole, reports: Shared clonotypes across all four donors exceeded non-shared ones in generation probability.

Replicate PCRs for sorted subsets used roughly 200 ng DNA; this equaled tens of thousands of T cell genomes. Repertoires were generated with immunoSEQ multiplex PCR, while TCRdb's copy carries only in-frame clones and drops some. Among approximately 2.1 million clones listed, 80% to 95% were seen once. There are 13 residues in the CDR3. V lost 7 bases, J lost 5 bases, and 15 bases lay in between. CDR1 and CDR2 (germline): SGHNT, YYREEE (reference sequence). Details on this clone: What it recognizes is unknown.

Recent vaccinations or acute infections were absent in the healthy HIV-negative adult donors. Every one of the donors was a Caucasian adult that lived in Nashville, Tennessee. V gene TRBV5-4 combines with J gene TRBJ2-5; a weak D match, TRBD1 (5 bases). The origin of this receptor is a man between 18 and 29 years old in good health. Some clones in this sample may be carry-over from other donors' samples. Sequencing was done on a sample of naive CD4+ T cells from PBMCs. The subset denotes: CD45RA+ positively selected. The CDR3 loop is CASGRAEGETQYF. As DNA, the CDR3 is TGTGCCAGCGGCAGGGCTGAAGGGGAGACCCAGTACTTC.